The 14 T cell receptor beta chains below all came from one sample that was sequenced in a study of regulatory T cells in long-lasting Graves disease (dated by TCRdb to the early 2020s). Libraries came from multiplex PCR. Sequenced on an Illumina HiSeq 4000. To build TCR beta libraries, CDR3 regions were amplified by Arm-PCR using iRepertoire HTBI primers. TCRdb itself trimmed the public reads at Q25 with fastp, ran MiXCR and retained productive beta chains. Here each entry gathers all rows of one CDR3 protein and keeps the most common genes and DNA. The sample records 450,000 to 650,000 distinct CDR3 sequences, roughly a sixth of which are singletons. The ten largest clones represent roughly 25% of the sample. The time point label for this specimen denotes: newly diagnosed GD, antithyroid drugs for less than 3 months. For both TCR sequencing and RNA sequencing, RNA was extracted from PBMCs using TRIzol.

This sample was shared with a second study, whose subject was T cells in Graves' hyperthyroidism and ophthalmopathy.

The sequenced sample was peripheral blood mononuclear cells (PBMCs), obtained at new diagnosis, from a patient treated with antithyroid drugs. The receptors shown here come from a middle-aged woman with Graves disease. Donor details come from another sample of the same person, matched by shared clones.

The chain employs TRBV4-1 and TRBJ1-1; D not certain. V shed 1 base and J shed 4 bases, with 7 bases lying between them. The CDR3 is made up of 13 amino acids. Germline lookup yields CDR1 MGHRA and CDR2 YSYEKL. CDR3 residues: CASSQAKGTEAFF. In DNA, the CDR3 is TGCGCCAGCAGCCAAGCAAAAGGCACTGAAGCTTTCTTT.

Points on this clonotype: Since a much larger clone is just one base distant, this may be a read error. The genes are TRBV12-5 and TRBJ1-4; D is undetermined. The CDR3 is 15 residues long. CDR1 and CDR2 (germline): LGHNT, FRNRAP. CDR3 in amino acids: CASGLGEGTDEKLFF. Written as DNA, the CDR3 is TGTGCTAGTGGTTTGGGCGAAGGAACTGATGAAAAACTGTTTTTT.

This clonotype was seen only a few times. The rearrangement joins TRBV19 to TRBJ2-3; D remains ambiguous. V was cut by 5 bases and J by 2 bases, with 23 bases left in between. The CDR3 covers 18 residues. The germline V gene has CDR1 LNHDA and CDR2 SQIVND (reference sequence). DNA for the CDR3: TGTGCCAGTAGTGAGACGGGTAGGGTCTTTCGACTCACAGATACGCAGTATTTT. It codes for CASSETGRVFRLTDTQYF.

In its sample, this clonotype was seen many times. The chain employs TRBV28 and TRBJ1-1; 9 nucleotides line up with TRBD1. Losses at the gene ends were 3 bases for V and 1 base for J; bases not matched to a gene: 6. This CDR3 is 16 amino acids long. The germline V gene has CDR1 MDHEN and CDR2 SYDVKM. The CDR3 DNA follows: TGTGCCAGCAGTTTGGTTGTGGGACAGGGGAACACTGAAGCTTTCTTT. It codes for CASSLVVGQGNTEAFF.

This chain links TRBV9 with TRBJ1-4; 8 nucleotides agree with TRBD1. This CDR3 comprises 19 residues. The V segment lost 3 bases and the J segment 5 bases; nucleotides outside the gene matches: 18. CDR1 is SGDLS, CDR2 YYNGEE, per germline. The CDR3 reads CASSAVQGGHPIANEKLFF. The CDR3 DNA sequence: TGTGCCAGCAGCGCCGTACAGGGGGGGCACCCCATCGCGAATGAAAAACTGTTTTTT.

This clonotype was found a few times. The gene calls are TRBV3-1 and TRBJ1-4, with D hard to call. The V gene's germline CDR1 is LGHDT and CDR2 YNNKEL (reference sequence). The CDR3 covers 14 residues. Trimming removed 3 bases at V and 4 bases at J, with 9 bases between. This CDR3 reads CASSHDGINEKLFF. DNA of the CDR3: TGTGCCAGCAGCCACGACGGAATTAATGAAAAACTGTTTTTT.

The chain joins TRBV9 to TRBJ2-2; D possibly corresponds to TRBD1 (6 bases). Trimming left V 4 bases short and J 1 base short, with 14 bases between. This CDR3 is 16 amino acids long. The germline CDR1 and CDR2 sequences are SGDLS and YYNGEE. The CDR3 DNA sequence: TGTGCCAGCAGCCCGGTTGGGGGACAGAACACCGGGGAGCTGTTTTTT. This encodes CASSPVGGQNTGELFF.

This clonotype has a handful of counts. The chain couples TRBV4-1 to TRBJ2-1, with no clear D. Between the trimmed V and J ends, which lost 0 bases and 5 bases, there was a span of 8 bases. Germline CDR1 MGHRA, CDR2 YSYEKL. The CDR3 runs 14 residues. CDR3 nucleotides: TGCGCCAGCAGCCAAGATGGTCGCAACAATGAGCAGTTCTTC. It codes for CASSQDGRNNEQFF.

This clonotype has ten or more counts. The chain has TRBV7-9 and TRBJ1-1, with D uncertain. Germline V gene sequence: CDR1 SEHNR, CDR2 FQNEAQ (reference sequence). Trimming cost V 4 bases and J 5 bases, with 11 bases left between them. This CDR3 is 13 amino acids long. CDR3 sequence reads: CASSSPRRTEAFF. For the CDR3, the DNA is TGTGCCAGCAGCTCACCCAGGAGAACTGAAGCTTTCTTT.

This clonotype was picked up many times. The rearrangement uses TRBV12-3 or TRBV12-4 and TRBJ2-5; tentatively, D is TRBD2 (6 bases). The V gene lost 3 bases and the J gene lost 0 bases, with 8 bases spanning the gap. The CDR3 spans 14 residues. The CDR3 bases are TGTGCCAGCAGTTTGCGGGACTACCAAGAGACCCAGTACTTC. Translation gives CASSLRDYQETQYF.

The table lists this clonotype with many counts. The chain joins TRBV5-5 to TRBJ2-3, with D tentatively TRBD2 (6 bases). V was trimmed by 4 bases and J by 6 bases, leaving 12 bases between them. Germline V gene lookup returns CDR1 SGHKS and CDR2 YYEKEE (reference sequence). The CDR3 is 13 residues long. The CDR3 nucleotides are TGTGCCAGCAGCCCGGGAGTCGGCGATACGCAGTATTTT. This gives the protein CASSPGVGDTQYF.

The genes are TRBV15 and TRBJ2-5; D could derive from TRBD1 or TRBD2 (6 bases each). The CDR3 loop spans 17 amino acids. Germline assignment: CDR1 LNHNV and CDR2 YYDKDF (reference sequence). Trimming took 0 bases from V and 7 from J, leaving 21 bases between them. CDR3 residues: CATSRDLMEGGRGTQYF. The CDR3 nucleotides are TGTGCCACCAGCAGAGATCTGATGGAGGGGGGACGGGGGACCCAGTACTTC.

This clonotype was recorded many times. This chain joins TRBV6-1 and TRBJ1-1; 7 bases are shared with TRBD1. The CDR3 consists of 16 residues. Germline lookup yields CDR1 MNHNS and CDR2 SASEGT. V shed 6 bases and J 3 bases; nucleotides not matched to a gene: 13. The CDR3 here is CASRFRSTGDDTEAFF. DNA of the CDR3: TGTGCCAGCAGGTTCCGATCAACAGGGGACGACACTGAAGCTTTCTTT.

In this sample, this clonotype turned up a few times. This sequence joins TRBV25-1 and TRBJ2-1; D could derive from TRBD1 or TRBD2 (6 bases each). The germline gives CDR1 MGHDK, CDR2 SYGVNS. With 7 bases removed from V and 8 bases from J, the gap between germline ends came to 18 bases. This CDR3 region has 14 residues. The DNA of the CDR3 is TGTGCCAGCAAAGCACCCGGGGGCGGAGATGAGCAGTTCTTC. Protein sequence: CASKAPGGGDEQFF.